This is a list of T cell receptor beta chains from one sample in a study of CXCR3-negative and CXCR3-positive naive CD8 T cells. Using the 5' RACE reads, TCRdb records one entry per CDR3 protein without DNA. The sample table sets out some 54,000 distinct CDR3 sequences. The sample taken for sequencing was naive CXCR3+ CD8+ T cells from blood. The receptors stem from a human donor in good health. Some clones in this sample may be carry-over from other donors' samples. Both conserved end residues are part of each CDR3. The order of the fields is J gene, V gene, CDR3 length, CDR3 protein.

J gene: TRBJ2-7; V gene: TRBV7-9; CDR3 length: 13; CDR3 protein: CASSLAQGYEQYF
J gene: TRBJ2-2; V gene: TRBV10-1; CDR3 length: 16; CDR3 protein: CASSESLSGTTGELFF
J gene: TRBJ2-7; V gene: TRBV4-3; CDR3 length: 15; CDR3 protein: CASSQDGHTRYEQYF
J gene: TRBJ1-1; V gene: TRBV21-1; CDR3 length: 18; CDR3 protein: CASSKEVPGVSRNTEAFF
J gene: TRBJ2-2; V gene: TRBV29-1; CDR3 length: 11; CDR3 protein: CSVDGAGELFF
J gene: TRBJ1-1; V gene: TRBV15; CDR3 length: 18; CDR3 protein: CATSRGRGTAPANTEAFF
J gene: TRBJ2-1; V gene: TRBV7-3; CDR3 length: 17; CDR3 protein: CASSLNPGTSGFNEQFF
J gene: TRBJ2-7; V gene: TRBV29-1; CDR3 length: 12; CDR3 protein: CSVVTPWGEQYF
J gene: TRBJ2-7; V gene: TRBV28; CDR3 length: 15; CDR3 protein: CASSARLAGTYEQYF
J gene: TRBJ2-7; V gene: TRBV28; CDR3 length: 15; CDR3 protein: CASTKRRDSSYEQYF
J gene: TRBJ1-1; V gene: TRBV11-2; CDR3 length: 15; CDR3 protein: CASSPPRSGGTEAFF
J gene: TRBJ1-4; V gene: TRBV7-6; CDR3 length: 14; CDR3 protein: CASSQTPGEEKLFF
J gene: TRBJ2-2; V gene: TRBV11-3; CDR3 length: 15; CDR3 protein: CASSLGGGGTGELFF
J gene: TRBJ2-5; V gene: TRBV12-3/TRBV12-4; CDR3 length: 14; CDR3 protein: CASSLEGTGETQYF
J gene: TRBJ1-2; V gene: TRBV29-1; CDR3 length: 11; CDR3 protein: CSVEGVRGYTF
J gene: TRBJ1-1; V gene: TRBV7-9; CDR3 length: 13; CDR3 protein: CASSAPRTPEAFF
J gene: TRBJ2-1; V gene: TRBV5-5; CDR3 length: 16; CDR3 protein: CASSLDSGDAYNEQFF
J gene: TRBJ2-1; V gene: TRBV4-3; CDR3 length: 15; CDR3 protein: CASSQDPPPGNEQFF